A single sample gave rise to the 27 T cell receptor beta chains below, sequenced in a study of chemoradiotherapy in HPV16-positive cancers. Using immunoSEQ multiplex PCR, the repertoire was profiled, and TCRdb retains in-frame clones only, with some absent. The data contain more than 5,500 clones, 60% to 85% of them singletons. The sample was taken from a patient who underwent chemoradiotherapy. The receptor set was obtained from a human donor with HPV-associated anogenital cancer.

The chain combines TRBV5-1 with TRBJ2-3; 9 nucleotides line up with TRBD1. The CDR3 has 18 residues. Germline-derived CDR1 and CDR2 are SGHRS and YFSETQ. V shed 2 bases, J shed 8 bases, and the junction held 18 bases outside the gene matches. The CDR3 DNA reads TGCGCCAGCAGCTTTTTGGAGCACAGGGGGCTCGTAGGTAGTACGCAGTATTTT. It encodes CASSFLEHRGLVGSTQYF.

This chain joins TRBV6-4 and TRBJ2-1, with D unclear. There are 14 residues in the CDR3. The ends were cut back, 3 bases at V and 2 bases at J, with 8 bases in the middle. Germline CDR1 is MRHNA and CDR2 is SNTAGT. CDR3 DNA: TGTGCCAGCAGTGAACGCAGCACCTACAATGAGCAGTTCTTC. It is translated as CASSERSTYNEQFF.

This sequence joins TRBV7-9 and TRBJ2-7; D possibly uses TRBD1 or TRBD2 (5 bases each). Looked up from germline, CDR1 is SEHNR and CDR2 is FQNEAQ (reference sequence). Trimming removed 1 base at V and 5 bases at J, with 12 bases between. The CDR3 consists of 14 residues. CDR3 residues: CASSLDQGRHEQYF. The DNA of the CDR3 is TGTGCCAGCAGCTTAGATCAGGGACGACACGAGCAGTACTTC. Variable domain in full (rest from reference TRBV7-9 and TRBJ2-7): DTGVSQNPRHKITKRGQNVTFRCDPISEHNRLYWYRQTLGQGPEFLTYFQNEAQLEKSRLLSDRFSAERPKGSFSTLEIQRTEQGDSAMYLCASSLDQGRHEQYFGPGTRLTVT.

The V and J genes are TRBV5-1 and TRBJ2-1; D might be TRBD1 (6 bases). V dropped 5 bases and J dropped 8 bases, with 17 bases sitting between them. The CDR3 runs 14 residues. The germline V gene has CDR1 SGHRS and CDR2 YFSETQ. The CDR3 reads CASSSMRGYDEQFF. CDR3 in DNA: TGCGCCAGCAGTTCTATGAGGGGGTACGATGAGCAGTTCTTC. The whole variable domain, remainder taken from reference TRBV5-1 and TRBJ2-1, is KAGVTQTPRYLIKTRGQQVTLSCSPISGHRSVSWYQQTPGQGLQFLFEYFSETQRNKGNFPGRFSGRQFSNSRSEMNVSTLELGDSALYLCASSSMRGYDEQFFGPGTRLTVL.

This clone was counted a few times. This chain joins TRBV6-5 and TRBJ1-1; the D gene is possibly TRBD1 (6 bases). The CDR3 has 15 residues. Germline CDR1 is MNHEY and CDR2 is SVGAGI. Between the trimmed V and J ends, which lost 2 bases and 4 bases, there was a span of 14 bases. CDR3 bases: TGTGCCAGCAGTTACCCAGGGGTTGGGATCACTGAAGCTTTCTTT. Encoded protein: CASSYPGVGITEAFF.

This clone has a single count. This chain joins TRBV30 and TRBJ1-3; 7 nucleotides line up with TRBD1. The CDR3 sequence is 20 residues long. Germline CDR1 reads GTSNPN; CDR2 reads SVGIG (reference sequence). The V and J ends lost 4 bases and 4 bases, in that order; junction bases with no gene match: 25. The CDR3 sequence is CAWIQLRTGRLGGVGNTIYF. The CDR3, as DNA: TGTGCCTGGATTCAATTGAGGACAGGCCGACTCGGTGGAGTGGGAAACACCATATATTTT. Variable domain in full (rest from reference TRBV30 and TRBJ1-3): SQTIHQWPATLVQPVGSPLSLECTVEGTSNPNLYWYRQAAGRGLQLLFYSVGIGQISSEVPQNLSASRPQDRQFILSSKKLLLSDSGFYLCAWIQLRTGRLGGVGNTIYFGEGSWLTVV.

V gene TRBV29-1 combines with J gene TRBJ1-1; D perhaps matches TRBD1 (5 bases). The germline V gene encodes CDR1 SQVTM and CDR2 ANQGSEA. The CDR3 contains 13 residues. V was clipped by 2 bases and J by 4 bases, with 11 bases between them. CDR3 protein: CSVEPGLRTEAFF. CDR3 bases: TGCAGCGTTGAACCAGGGTTGCGCACTGAAGCTTTCTTT.

The CDR3 bases are TGTGCCTGGAGTTCCGGGGTAACAAATTCACCCCTCCACTTT. Protein product: CAWSSGVTNSPLHF. V usage is TRBV30 and J usage is TRBJ1-6; D is unclear. CDR3 length: 14 residues. Germline CDR1 and CDR2: GTSNPN and SVGIG (reference sequence). With 2 bases removed from V and 7 bases from J, the gap between germline ends came to 12 bases.

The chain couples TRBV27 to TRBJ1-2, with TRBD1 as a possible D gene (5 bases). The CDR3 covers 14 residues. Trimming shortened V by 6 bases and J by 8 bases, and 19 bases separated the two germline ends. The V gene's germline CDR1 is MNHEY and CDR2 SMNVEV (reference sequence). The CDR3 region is CASSQRGEVRGYTF. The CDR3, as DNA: TGTGCCAGCAGCCAAAGAGGGGAAGTAAGAGGCTACACCTTC.

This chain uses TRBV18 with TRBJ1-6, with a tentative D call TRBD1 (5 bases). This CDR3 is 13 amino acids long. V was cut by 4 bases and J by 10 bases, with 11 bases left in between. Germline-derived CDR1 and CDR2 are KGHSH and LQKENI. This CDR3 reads CASSLGGRSPLHF. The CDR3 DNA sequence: TGTGCCAGCTCACTTGGGGGACGGTCACCCCTCCACTTT.

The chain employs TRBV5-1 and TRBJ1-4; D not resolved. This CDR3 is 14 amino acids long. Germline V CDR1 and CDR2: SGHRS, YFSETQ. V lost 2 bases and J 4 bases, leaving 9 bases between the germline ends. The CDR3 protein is CASSLGGSNEKLFF. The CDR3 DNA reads TGCGCCAGCAGCTTAGGAGGGAGTAATGAAAAACTGTTTTTT.

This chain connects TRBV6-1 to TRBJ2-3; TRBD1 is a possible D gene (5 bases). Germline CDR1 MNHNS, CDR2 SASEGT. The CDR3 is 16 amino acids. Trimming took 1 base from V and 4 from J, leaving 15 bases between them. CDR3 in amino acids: CASSEDRVFRADTQYF. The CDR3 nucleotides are TGTGCCAGCAGTGAAGATCGGGTCTTCAGGGCAGATACGCAGTATTTT.

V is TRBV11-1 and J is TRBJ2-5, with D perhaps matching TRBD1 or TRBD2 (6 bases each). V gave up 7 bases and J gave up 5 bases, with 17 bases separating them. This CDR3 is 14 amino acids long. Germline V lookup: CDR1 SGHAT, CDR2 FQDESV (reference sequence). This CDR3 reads CASNSVRGRETQYF. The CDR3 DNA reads TGTGCCAGCAACTCTGTCCGGGGGCGGGAGACCCAGTACTTC.

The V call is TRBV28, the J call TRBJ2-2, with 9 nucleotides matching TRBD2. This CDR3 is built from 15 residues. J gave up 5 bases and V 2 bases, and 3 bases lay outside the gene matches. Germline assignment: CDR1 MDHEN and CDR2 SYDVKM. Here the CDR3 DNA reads TGTGCCAGCAGTTTAGGGCTAGCGGGGACCGGGGAGCTGTTTTTT. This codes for CASSLGLAGTGELFF.

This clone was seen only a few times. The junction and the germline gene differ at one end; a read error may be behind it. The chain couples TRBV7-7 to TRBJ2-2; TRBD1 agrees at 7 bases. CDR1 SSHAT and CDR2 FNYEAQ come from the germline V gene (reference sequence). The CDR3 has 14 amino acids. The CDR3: CASSRDSGPGELFF. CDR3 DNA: TGTGCTAGCAGCAGGGACAGCGGCCCCGGGGAGCTGTTTTTT.

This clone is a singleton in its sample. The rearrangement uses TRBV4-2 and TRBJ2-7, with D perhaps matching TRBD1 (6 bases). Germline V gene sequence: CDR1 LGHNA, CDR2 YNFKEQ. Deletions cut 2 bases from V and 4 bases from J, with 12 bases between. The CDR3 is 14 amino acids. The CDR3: CASSQRSTGYEQYF. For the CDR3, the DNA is TGTGCCAGCAGCCAACGTAGTACAGGGTACGAGCAGTACTTC.

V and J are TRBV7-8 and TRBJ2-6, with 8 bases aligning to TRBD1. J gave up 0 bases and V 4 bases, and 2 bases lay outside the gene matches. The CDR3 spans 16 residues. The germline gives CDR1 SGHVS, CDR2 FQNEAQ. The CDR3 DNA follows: TGTGCCAGCAGCTCCACAGGGGGCTCTGGGGCCAACGTCCTGACTTTC. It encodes CASSSTGGSGANVLTF.

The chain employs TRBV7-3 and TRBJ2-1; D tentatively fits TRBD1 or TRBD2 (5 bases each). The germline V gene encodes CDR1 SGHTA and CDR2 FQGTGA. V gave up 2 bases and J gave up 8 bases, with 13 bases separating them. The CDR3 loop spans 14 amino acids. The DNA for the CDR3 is TGTGCCAGCAGCTTAGGGGCAGGGACGGATGAGCAGTTCTTC. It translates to CASSLGAGTDEQFF.

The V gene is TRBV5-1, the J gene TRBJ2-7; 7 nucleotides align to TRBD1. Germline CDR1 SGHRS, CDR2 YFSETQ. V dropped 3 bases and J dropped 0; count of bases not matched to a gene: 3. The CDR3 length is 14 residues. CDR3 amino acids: CASSSTGSSYEQYF. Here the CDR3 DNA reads TGCGCCAGCAGCTCGACAGGGTCCTCCTACGAGCAGTACTTC.

The CDR3 DNA is TGCGCCAGCAGCTCAGGGACAGGGAACAATGAGCAGTTCTTC. Its translation is CASSSGTGNNEQFF. This sequence joins TRBV5-1 and TRBJ2-1; 9 nucleotides line up with TRBD1. The CDR3 sequence is 14 residues long. Per germline, CDR1 SGHRS and CDR2 YFSETQ. The trim removed 3 bases at V and 5 bases at J, leaving 3 bases unmatched.

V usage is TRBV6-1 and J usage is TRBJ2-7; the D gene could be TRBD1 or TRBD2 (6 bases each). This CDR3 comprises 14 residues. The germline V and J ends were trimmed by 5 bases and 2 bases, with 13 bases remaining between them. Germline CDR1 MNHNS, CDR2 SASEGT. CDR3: CASSLWRGTYEQYF. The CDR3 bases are TGTGCCAGCAGTCTATGGAGGGGGACCTACGAGCAGTACTTC.

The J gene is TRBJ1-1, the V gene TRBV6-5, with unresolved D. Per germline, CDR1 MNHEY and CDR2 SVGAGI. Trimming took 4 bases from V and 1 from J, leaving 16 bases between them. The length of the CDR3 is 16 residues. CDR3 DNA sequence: TGTGCCAGCAGTTCCGCACGATCCAGCCGGAACACTGAAGCTTTCTTT. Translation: CASSSARSSRNTEAFF.

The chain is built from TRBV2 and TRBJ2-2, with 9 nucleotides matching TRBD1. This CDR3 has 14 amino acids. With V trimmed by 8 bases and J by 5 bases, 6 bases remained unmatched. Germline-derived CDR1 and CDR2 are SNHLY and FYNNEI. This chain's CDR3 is CASRGQGRTGELFF. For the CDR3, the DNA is TGTGCCAGCCGGGGACAGGGAAGGACCGGGGAGCTGTTTTTT.

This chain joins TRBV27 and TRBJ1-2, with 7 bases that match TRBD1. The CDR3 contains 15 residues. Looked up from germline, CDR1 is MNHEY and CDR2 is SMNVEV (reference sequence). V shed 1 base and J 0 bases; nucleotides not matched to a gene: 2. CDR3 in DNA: TGTGCCAGCAGTTTATTGACAGGGTCTAACTATGGCTACACCTTC. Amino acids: CASSLLTGSNYGYTF.

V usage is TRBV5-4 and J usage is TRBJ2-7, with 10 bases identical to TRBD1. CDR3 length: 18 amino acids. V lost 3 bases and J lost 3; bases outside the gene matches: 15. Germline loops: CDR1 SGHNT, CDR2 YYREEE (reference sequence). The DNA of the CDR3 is TGTGCCAGCAGCTCGACAACCGGGACAGGGGAGTTGTTCTACGAGCAGTACTTC. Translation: CASSSTTGTGELFYEQYF.

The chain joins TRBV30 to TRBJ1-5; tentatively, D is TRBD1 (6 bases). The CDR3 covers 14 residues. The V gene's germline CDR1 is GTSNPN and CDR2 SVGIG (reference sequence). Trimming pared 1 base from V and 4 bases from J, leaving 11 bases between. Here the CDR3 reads CAWSGTELNQPQHF. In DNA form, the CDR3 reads TGTGCCTGGAGTGGGACAGAGTTGAATCAGCCCCAGCATTTT.

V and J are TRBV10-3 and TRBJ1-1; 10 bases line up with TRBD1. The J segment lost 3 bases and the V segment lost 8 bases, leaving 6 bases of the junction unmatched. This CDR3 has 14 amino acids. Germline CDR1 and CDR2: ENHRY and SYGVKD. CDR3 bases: TGTGCCATCCGGGACAGGGGTAGAGACACTGAAGCTTTCTTT. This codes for CAIRDRGRDTEAFF.